One and the same sample provided the 5 T cell receptor beta chains below, sequenced in a study of T cell changes during pregnancy in multiple sclerosis. The repertoire was sequenced with immunoSEQ multiplex PCR; TCRdb's copy has only in-frame clones and lacks some. The sample records under 130,000 clones, approximately 90% being singletons. The source was peripheral blood, collected after pregnancy. The receptor source for this set is a female donor with multiple sclerosis, enrolled in a pregnancy study.

V and J are TRBV5-1 and TRBJ2-7, with 12 bases identical to TRBD1. The length of the CDR3 is 16 residues. In germline, CDR1 is SGHRS, CDR2 YFSETQ. V was clipped by 2 bases and J by 6 bases; unmatched bases: 9. The CDR3 DNA sequence: TGCGCCAGCAGCTTCCCGGGACAGGGGGCTCTAGGCGAGCAGTACTTC. This gives the protein CASSFPGQGALGEQYF.

This clone has a single count. The V call is TRBV6-5, the J call TRBJ2-7; D is possibly TRBD1 (6 bases). V lost 5 bases and J 6 bases, leaving 17 bases between the germline ends. Germline CDR1 is MNHEY and CDR2 is SVGAGI. The CDR3 is 14 residues long. The DNA of the CDR3 is TGTGCCAGCAGTCAACTAGGGGGTTTTGGCGAGCAGTACTTC. The encoded protein is CASSQLGGFGEQYF.

This chain uses TRBV13 with TRBJ1-2; 7 bases are shared with TRBD1. Trimming removed 3 bases from V and 5 bases from J; junction bases left unmatched: 12. The length of the CDR3 is 16 residues. CDR1 is PRHDT and CDR2 is FYEKMQ in the germline V gene (reference sequence). DNA for the CDR3: TGTGCCAGCAGCTTCGACAGGGACGGGAGGGTTTATGGCTACACCTTC. Amino acids: CASSFDRDGRVYGYTF.

The chain is built from TRBV10-3 and TRBJ1-6, with D hard to call. This CDR3 spans 16 amino acids. The germline CDR1 and CDR2 sequences are ENHRY and SYGVKD. V shed 5 bases and J shed 8 bases, with 19 bases lying between them. DNA for the CDR3: TGTGCCATCAGTTCCGAGAGGGAGGGTTTACATTCACCCCTCCACTTT. It codes for CAISSEREGLHSPLHF.

Note on this clone: This sample also contains other DNA sequences that code for the same CDR3. V and J are TRBV10-3 and TRBJ1-1; D remains ambiguous. Germline V gene lookup returns CDR1 ENHRY and CDR2 SYGVKD. The V gene lost 4 bases and the J gene lost 3 bases, with 3 bases spanning the gap. The CDR3 extends over 11 amino acids. DNA for the CDR3: TGTGCCATCAGTGCGGACACTGAAGCTTTCTTT. Translation: CAISADTEAFF.